Listed below are T cell receptor beta chains from one sample, sequenced in a study of vaccination effects on CD4 cells after COVID-19. Their antigens remain unidentified. Using immunoSEQ multiplex PCR, the repertoire was profiled, and TCRdb retains in-frame clones only, with some absent. This sample has about 35,000 clones, with about two thirds found just once. Sequenced here: CD4+ T cells from PBMCs cultured without peptide, sampled before COVID-19 vaccination. The receptors come from a human donor who received a COVID-19 vaccine. CDR3s include the opening cysteine and the closing phenylalanine or tryptophan. Fields, in order: D gene, V gene, clone size, J gene, CDR3 protein, CDR3 DNA. The D gene is left open where the match is weak. A row's size may be missing; if present it is once, few, many or a size class.

D gene: TRBD1; V gene: TRBV5-1; clone size: -; J gene: TRBJ2-1; CDR3 protein: CASSWDGTAYNEQFF; CDR3 DNA: TGCGCCAGCAGCTGGGATGGGACAGCGTACAATGAGCAGTTCTTC
D gene: TRBD2; V gene: TRBV29-1; clone size: -; J gene: TRBJ2-2; CDR3 protein: CSVSTSGRARDTGELFF; CDR3 DNA: TGCAGCGTTTCGACTAGCGGGAGGGCCCGGGACACCGGGGAGCTGTTTTTT
D gene: -; V gene: TRBV12-3/TRBV12-4; clone size: few; J gene: TRBJ1-6; CDR3 protein: CASSYAVGVLHF; CDR3 DNA: TGTGCCAGCAGTTACGCAGTGGGGGTCCTCCACTTT
D gene: -; V gene: TRBV2; clone size: -; J gene: TRBJ1-2; CDR3 protein: CASTDGHSNYGYTF; CDR3 DNA: TGTGCCAGCACGGACGGACACTCTAACTATGGCTACACCTTC
D gene: -; V gene: TRBV2; clone size: -; J gene: TRBJ2-1; CDR3 protein: CASSRESSSYNEQFF; CDR3 DNA: TGTGCCAGCAGTCGGGAGTCCAGCTCCTACAATGAGCAGTTCTTC
D gene: TRBD1; V gene: TRBV27; clone size: -; J gene: TRBJ1-1; CDR3 protein: CASRPGTGIEAFF; CDR3 DNA: TGTGCCAGCAGACCCGGGACAGGTATTGAAGCTTTCTTT
D gene: -; V gene: TRBV18; clone size: -; J gene: TRBJ2-7; CDR3 protein: CASSPNEGLNEQYF; CDR3 DNA: TGTGCCAGCTCACCAAATGAGGGCCTTAACGAGCAGTACTTC
D gene: -; V gene: TRBV29-1; clone size: -; J gene: TRBJ2-7; CDR3 protein: CSVLHGQTYEQYF; CDR3 DNA: TGCAGCGTTCTACATGGTCAGACCTACGAGCAGTACTTC
D gene: TRBD1; V gene: TRBV4-1; clone size: few; J gene: TRBJ1-3; CDR3 protein: CASSLRDPRTGDGNTIYF; CDR3 DNA: TGCGCCAGCAGCCTCCGAGACCCCAGGACAGGCGACGGAAACACCATATATTTT
D gene: -; V gene: TRBV18; clone size: -; J gene: TRBJ2-5; CDR3 protein: CASSPPDQETQYF; CDR3 DNA: TGTGCCAGCTCACCACCGGACCAAGAGACCCAGTACTTC
D gene: -; V gene: TRBV7-6; clone size: -; J gene: TRBJ2-5; CDR3 protein: CASSLGQLGGQETQYF; CDR3 DNA: TGTGCCAGCAGCTTAGGCCAACTAGGGGGCCAAGAGACCCAGTACTTC
D gene: -; V gene: TRBV6-2/TRBV6-3; clone size: -; J gene: TRBJ1-3; CDR3 protein: CASSYSPRKSGNTIYF; CDR3 DNA: TGTGCCAGCAGTTACAGCCCCAGGAAATCTGGAAACACCATATATTTT
D gene: -; V gene: TRBV5-5; clone size: -; J gene: TRBJ1-3; CDR3 protein: CASSLVRASSGNTIYF; CDR3 DNA: TGTGCCAGCAGCTTGGTCAGGGCGAGCTCTGGAAACACCATATATTTT
D gene: -; V gene: TRBV6-5; clone size: once; J gene: TRBJ2-3; CDR3 protein: CASSKSGTSTDTQYF; CDR3 DNA: TGTGCCAGCAGCAAGTCCGGGACTAGCACAGATACGCAGTATTTT
D gene: TRBD2; V gene: TRBV4-2; clone size: once; J gene: TRBJ2-3; CDR3 protein: CASSQDPSGRVTDTQYF; CDR3 DNA: TGTGCCAGCAGCCAAGATCCTAGCGGGAGGGTAACAGATACGCAGTATTTT
D gene: TRBD2; V gene: TRBV5-4; clone size: few; J gene: TRBJ2-1; CDR3 protein: CASSARLAEQFF; CDR3 DNA: TGTGCCAGCAGCGCCCGACTAGCTGAGCAGTTCTTC
D gene: TRBD1; V gene: TRBV4-2; clone size: -; J gene: TRBJ2-7; CDR3 protein: CASSQDRTGDLEYEQYF; CDR3 DNA: TGTGCCAGCAGCCAAGATCGTACAGGGGATCTCGAGTACGAGCAGTACTTC
D gene: -; V gene: TRBV6-4; clone size: -; J gene: TRBJ1-1; CDR3 protein: CASSRSGDSPAFF; CDR3 DNA: TGTGCCAGCAGTCGATCAGGGGACTCGCCGGCTTTCTTT
D gene: -; V gene: TRBV4-1; clone size: -; J gene: TRBJ1-5; CDR3 protein: CASSQELSVSNQPQHF; CDR3 DNA: TGCGCCAGCAGCCAAGAGTTGTCAGTTAGCAATCAGCCCCAGCATTTT
D gene: -; V gene: TRBV6-1; clone size: -; J gene: TRBJ1-1; CDR3 protein: CASSEIEHTEAFF; CDR3 DNA: TGTGCCAGCAGTGAAATCGAGCACACTGAAGCTTTCTTT
D gene: TRBD1; V gene: TRBV19; clone size: few; J gene: TRBJ2-3; CDR3 protein: CASRGQGGTDTQYF; CDR3 DNA: TGTGCCAGTAGAGGACAGGGTGGCACAGATACGCAGTATTTT
D gene: TRBD1; V gene: TRBV6-5; clone size: -; J gene: TRBJ1-5; CDR3 protein: CASRSGTGTNQPQHF; CDR3 DNA: TGTGCCAGCAGATCCGGGACAGGGACCAATCAGCCCCAGCATTTT
D gene: -; V gene: TRBV23-1; clone size: -; J gene: TRBJ2-5; CDR3 protein: CASSQDRGVMETQYF; CDR3 DNA: TGCGCCAGCAGTCAAGATCGTGGGGTAATGGAGACCCAGTACTTC
D gene: TRBD1; V gene: TRBV7-8; clone size: -; J gene: TRBJ1-3; CDR3 protein: CASSLRWQGALGNTIYF; CDR3 DNA: TGTGCCAGCAGCTTAAGGTGGCAGGGGGCGCTTGGAAACACCATATATTTT
D gene: -; V gene: TRBV7-7; clone size: medium-sized; J gene: TRBJ2-5; CDR3 protein: CASSSGRLVRGTLETQYF; CDR3 DNA: TGTGCCAGCAGCTCAGGTCGGCTGGTGAGGGGGACATTGGAGACCCAGTACTTC
D gene: -; V gene: TRBV10-2; clone size: -; J gene: TRBJ2-1; CDR3 protein: CASLNTGNEQFF; CDR3 DNA: TGCGCCAGCTTAAATACGGGTAATGAGCAGTTCTTC
D gene: TRBD1; V gene: TRBV11-2; clone size: -; J gene: TRBJ1-4; CDR3 protein: CASSQDRGLEKLFF; CDR3 DNA: TGTGCCAGCAGCCAGGACAGGGGGCTTGAAAAACTGTTTTTT
D gene: -; V gene: TRBV5-6; clone size: -; J gene: TRBJ2-2; CDR3 protein: CASSRPGHLTGELFF; CDR3 DNA: TGTGCCAGCAGCAGACCGGGACACCTCACCGGGGAGCTGTTTTTT
D gene: TRBD2; V gene: TRBV5-8; clone size: -; J gene: TRBJ2-7; CDR3 protein: CASSQRTSGGYEQYF; CDR3 DNA: TGTGCCAGCAGCCAAAGGACTAGCGGGGGCTACGAGCAGTACTTC
D gene: -; V gene: TRBV10-3; clone size: -; J gene: TRBJ1-1; CDR3 protein: CAISDRGLPNTEAFF; CDR3 DNA: TGTGCCATCAGTGACCGGGGTTTGCCGAACACTGAAGCTTTCTTT
D gene: -; V gene: TRBV5-1; clone size: -; J gene: TRBJ2-5; CDR3 protein: CASSPTPSQETQYF; CDR3 DNA: TGCGCCAGCAGCCCAACGCCTAGTCAAGAGACCCAGTACTTC
D gene: -; V gene: TRBV12-3/TRBV12-4; clone size: -; J gene: TRBJ2-7; CDR3 protein: CASSPQGGEQYF; CDR3 DNA: TGTGCCAGCAGTCCACAAGGCGGCGAGCAGTACTTC
D gene: TRBD1; V gene: TRBV2; clone size: -; J gene: TRBJ1-2; CDR3 protein: CASRGQLVTTVNYGYTF; CDR3 DNA: TGTGCCAGCAGGGGACAGCTCGTTACAACTGTAAACTATGGCTACACCTTC
D gene: TRBD2; V gene: TRBV25-1; clone size: -; J gene: TRBJ2-3; CDR3 protein: CASNLAGPTDTQYF; CDR3 DNA: TGTGCCAGCAATCTAGCGGGACCTACAGATACGCAGTATTTT
D gene: -; V gene: TRBV6-2/TRBV6-3; clone size: -; J gene: TRBJ2-7; CDR3 protein: CASSWQALYEQYF; CDR3 DNA: TGTGCCAGCAGTTGGCAGGCTTTGTACGAGCAGTACTTC
D gene: TRBD2; V gene: TRBV19; clone size: -; J gene: TRBJ2-1; CDR3 protein: CASRGTSGSVNEQFF; CDR3 DNA: TGTGCCAGTAGGGGGACTAGCGGGAGTGTGAATGAGCAGTTCTTC
D gene: TRBD1; V gene: TRBV6-5; clone size: -; J gene: TRBJ2-1; CDR3 protein: CASSPTGGGYNEQFF; CDR3 DNA: TGTGCCAGCAGTCCGACAGGGGGAGGCTACAATGAGCAGTTCTTC
D gene: -; V gene: TRBV24-1; clone size: once; J gene: TRBJ2-5; CDR3 protein: CATSALLATGQETQYF; CDR3 DNA: TGTGCCACCAGTGCCTTACTAGCGACAGGCCAAGAGACCCAGTACTTC
D gene: -; V gene: TRBV11-2; clone size: -; J gene: TRBJ1-6; CDR3 protein: CASSLEVAAFGSPLHF; CDR3 DNA: TGTGCCAGCAGCTTAGAGGTCGCAGCGTTCGGATCACCCCTCCACTTT
D gene: TRBD1; V gene: TRBV5-1; clone size: -; J gene: TRBJ1-3; CDR3 protein: CASSSETGGWGNTIYF; CDR3 DNA: TGCGCCAGCAGCTCCGAGACAGGGGGTTGGGGAAACACCATATATTTT
D gene: TRBD2; V gene: TRBV2; clone size: few; J gene: TRBJ2-1; CDR3 protein: CASSAEVAGVYNEQFF; CDR3 DNA: TGTGCCAGCAGTGCGGAGGTAGCGGGAGTTTACAATGAGCAGTTCTTC
D gene: -; V gene: TRBV7-8; clone size: once; J gene: TRBJ1-1; CDR3 protein: CASSLDGNSPEAFF; CDR3 DNA: TGTGCCAGCAGCTTAGATGGGAACAGCCCTGAAGCTTTCTTT
D gene: -; V gene: TRBV6-4; clone size: -; J gene: TRBJ1-1; CDR3 protein: CASSASVIQGMASEAFF; CDR3 DNA: TGTGCCAGCAGTGCCTCCGTCATTCAGGGCATGGCTAGCGAAGCTTTCTTT
D gene: TRBD1; V gene: TRBV23-1; clone size: -; J gene: TRBJ2-5; CDR3 protein: CASSLLDRADQETQYF; CDR3 DNA: TGCGCCAGCAGTCTCTTGGACAGGGCTGACCAAGAGACCCAGTACTTC
D gene: -; V gene: TRBV7-8; clone size: few; J gene: TRBJ1-2; CDR3 protein: CASSKDGNYGYTF; CDR3 DNA: TGTGCCAGCAGCAAGGACGGAAACTATGGCTACACCTTC
D gene: -; V gene: TRBV5-4; clone size: -; J gene: TRBJ1-1; CDR3 protein: CASSGGGFKGENTEAFF; CDR3 DNA: TGTGCCAGCAGTGGGGGGGGTTTCAAGGGGGAAAACACTGAAGCTTTCTTT
D gene: -; V gene: TRBV11-2; clone size: -; J gene: TRBJ1-6; CDR3 protein: CASSLVGSPLHF; CDR3 DNA: TGTGCCAGCAGCTTAGTGGGCTCACCCCTCCACTTT
D gene: TRBD2; V gene: TRBV6-5; clone size: once; J gene: TRBJ2-1; CDR3 protein: CASSHLAGSYNEQFF; CDR3 DNA: TGTGCCAGCAGTCATCTAGCGGGCTCCTACAATGAGCAGTTCTTC
D gene: TRBD1; V gene: TRBV5-5; clone size: -; J gene: TRBJ2-7; CDR3 protein: CASSLSGTGSYEQYF; CDR3 DNA: TGTGCCAGCAGCTTGTCAGGGACAGGCTCCTACGAGCAGTACTTC
D gene: -; V gene: TRBV10-1; clone size: few; J gene: TRBJ1-5; CDR3 protein: CASSGTYNQPQHF; CDR3 DNA: TGCGCCAGCAGTGGTACCTACAATCAGCCCCAGCATTTT
D gene: -; V gene: TRBV21-1; clone size: -; J gene: TRBJ2-5; CDR3 protein: CASSNRQGETQYF; CDR3 DNA: TGTGCCAGCAGCAACAGGCAGGGAGAGACCCAGTACTTC
D gene: TRBD1; V gene: TRBV13; clone size: few; J gene: TRBJ2-7; CDR3 protein: CASSSTPGTEAYEQYF; CDR3 DNA: TGTGCCAGCAGCTCGACCCCCGGGACAGAAGCTTACGAGCAGTACTTC
D gene: TRBD1; V gene: TRBV3-1/TRBV3-2; clone size: -; J gene: TRBJ1-4; CDR3 protein: CASSPTGWGEKLFF; CDR3 DNA: TGTGCCAGCAGCCCGACAGGGTGGGGTGAAAAACTGTTTTTT
D gene: -; V gene: TRBV6-5; clone size: -; J gene: TRBJ2-7; CDR3 protein: CASRQEPYEQYF; CDR3 DNA: TGTGCCAGCCGACAGGAACCCTACGAGCAGTACTTC